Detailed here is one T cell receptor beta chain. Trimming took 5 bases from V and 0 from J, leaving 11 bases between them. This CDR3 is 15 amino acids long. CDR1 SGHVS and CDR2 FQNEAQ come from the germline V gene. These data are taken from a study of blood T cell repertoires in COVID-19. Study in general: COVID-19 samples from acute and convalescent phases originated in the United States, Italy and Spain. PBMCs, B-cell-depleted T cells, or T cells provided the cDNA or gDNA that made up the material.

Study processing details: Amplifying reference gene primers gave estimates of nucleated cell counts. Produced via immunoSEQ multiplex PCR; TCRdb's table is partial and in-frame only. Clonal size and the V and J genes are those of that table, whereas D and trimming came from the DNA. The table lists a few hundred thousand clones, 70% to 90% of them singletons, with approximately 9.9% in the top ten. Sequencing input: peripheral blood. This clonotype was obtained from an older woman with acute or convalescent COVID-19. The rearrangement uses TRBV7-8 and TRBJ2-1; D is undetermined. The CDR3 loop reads CASSLPMSSYNEQFF. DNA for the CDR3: TGTGCCAGCAGCCTCCCCATGAGCTCCTACAATGAGCAGTTCTTC.